The rows below give T cell receptor beta chains drawn from one sample of a study of blood T cell repertoires in COVID-19. TCRdb keeps only in-frame clones here, not all; method: immunoSEQ multiplex PCR. Of hundreds of thousands of clones listed, around 90% are singletons. Sequenced sample: PBMCs or T cells enriched from blood (not recorded which). These receptors all stem from a woman in her late teens or twenties who had recovered from COVID-19. The CDR3 runs from the conserved cysteine through the conserved F or W. D genes are given only for firm matches. The size field is filled for only some rows; it gives once, few, many or a size class.

clone_size,d_call,v_call,j_call,cdr3_aa,cdr3_nt
NA,NA,TRBV12-5,TRBJ1-5,CASGLESPGHPYSNQPQHF,TGTGCTAGTGGTTTGGAGAGCCCGGGACACCCTTATAGCAATCAGCCCCAGCATTTT
NA,NA,TRBV2,TRBJ1-3,CASTSGSGNTIYF,TGTGCCAGCACCTCAGGGTCTGGAAACACCATATATTTT
NA,TRBD1,TRBV19,TRBJ1-2,CASSPGQGDYGYTF,TGTGCCAGTAGTCCGGGACAGGGGGACTATGGCTACACCTTC
NA,TRBD2,TRBV4-1,TRBJ2-3,CASSHGTSGGPRRDTQYF,TGCGCCAGCAGCCACGGGACTAGCGGGGGGCCTAGGAGGGATACGCAGTATTTT
NA,TRBD1,TRBV3-1/TRBV3-2,TRBJ1-4,CASSPGDSGEKLFF,TGTGCCAGCAGCCCGGGGGACAGTGGTGAAAAACTGTTTTTT
NA,NA,TRBV6-5,TRBJ1-3,CASSYSLQPGNTIYF,TGTGCCAGCAGTTACTCGCTACAGCCAGGAAACACCATATATTTT
NA,NA,TRBV2,TRBJ1-4,CASSIAGSEKLFF,TGTGCCAGCAGTATAGCCGGGTCGGAAAAACTGTTTTTT
NA,NA,TRBV18,TRBJ1-3,CASSPGSSGNTIYF,TGTGCCAGCTCACCGGGCAGCTCTGGAAACACCATATATTTT
NA,TRBD2,TRBV14,TRBJ2-2,CASSQDVPPGLAGLENTGELFF,TGTGCCAGCAGCCAAGATGTACCCCCGGGACTAGCGGGCTTGGAGAACACCGGGGAGCTGTTTTTT
NA,NA,TRBV6-5,TRBJ1-3,CASRGGSGNTIYF,TGTGCCAGCCGCGGGGGGTCTGGAAACACCATATATTTT
NA,NA,TRBV6-4,TRBJ1-1,CASSGCRLNTEAFF,TGTGCCAGCAGTGGGTGCAGGTTGAACACTGAAGCTTTCTTT
NA,NA,TRBV6-5,TRBJ1-1,CASSYGGLRNTEAFF,TGTGCCAGCAGTTATGGAGGCTTACGGAACACTGAAGCTTTCTTT
NA,TRBD1,TRBV18,TRBJ1-1,CASSWRTGEGTEAFF,TGTGCCAGCTCATGGAGGACAGGGGAAGGCACTGAAGCTTTCTTT
NA,TRBD1,TRBV5-1,TRBJ2-7,CASSVGQVSYEQYF,TGCGCCAGCAGCGTGGGACAGGTCTCCTACGAGCAGTACTTC
NA,TRBD1,TRBV10-3,TRBJ1-1,CATLEATGGDTEAFF,TGTGCCACCCTTGAGGCCACAGGGGGGGACACTGAAGCTTTCTTT
NA,TRBD2,TRBV10-2,TRBJ2-3,CASSESGTSGGSTDTQYF,TGCGCCAGCAGTGAGTCCGGGACTAGCGGGGGCAGCACAGATACGCAGTATTTT
NA,TRBD2,TRBV14,TRBJ2-2,CASSQSGGAVTGELFF,TGTGCCAGCAGCCAGAGCGGGGGGGCTGTTACCGGGGAGCTGTTTTTT
NA,NA,TRBV15,TRBJ1-5,CATSGGGINQPQHF,TGTGCCACCAGCGGGGGAGGGATCAATCAGCCCCAGCATTTT
NA,TRBD1,TRBV25-1,TRBJ1-3,CASSRQGTSGNTIYF,TGTGCCAGCAGTAGACAGGGGACCTCTGGAAACACCATATATTTT
NA,NA,TRBV18,TRBJ1-5,CASSQDSHQPQHF,TGTGCCAGCTCACAGGACAGCCATCAGCCCCAGCATTTT
NA,NA,TRBV3-1/TRBV3-2,TRBJ1-1,CASRSTVNTEAFF,TGTGCCAGCAGATCAACAGTGAACACTGAAGCTTTCTTT
once,TRBD1,TRBV27,TRBJ2-7,CASSIDRVSYEQYF,TGTGCCAGCAGCATAGACAGGGTCTCCTACGAGCAGTACTTC
NA,NA,TRBV11-2,TRBJ2-1,CASSFKRGSYNEQFF,TGTGCCAGCAGCTTTAAGAGAGGCTCCTACAATGAGCAGTTCTTC
NA,TRBD2,TRBV5-4,TRBJ2-1,CASSSFSGTSGRRSYNEQFF,TGTGCCAGCAGCTCCTTTTCCGGGACTAGCGGGAGACGCTCCTACAATGAGCAGTTCTTC
NA,NA,TRBV4-1,TRBJ1-4,CASSREERGEKLFF,TGCGCCAGCAGCCGCGAGGAGAGGGGGGAAAAACTGTTTTTT
NA,NA,TRBV7-6,TRBJ2-6,CASSRRVTGANVLTF,TGTGCCAGCAGCCGCAGGGTGACTGGGGCCAACGTCCTGACTTTC
NA,TRBD2,TRBV25-1,TRBJ2-1,CASTTPPTSGRDNEQFF,TGTGCCAGCACCACGCCCCCGACTAGCGGGAGAGACAATGAGCAGTTCTTC
NA,TRBD2,TRBV5-8,TRBJ2-5,CASSSGLAGTQETQYF,TGTGCCAGCAGCTCTGGACTAGCGGGGACCCAAGAGACCCAGTACTTC
NA,TRBD2,TRBV4-3,TRBJ2-2,CASSPGLAGGLNTGELFF,TGCGCCAGCAGCCCAGGACTAGCGGGGGGATTAAACACCGGGGAGCTGTTTTTT